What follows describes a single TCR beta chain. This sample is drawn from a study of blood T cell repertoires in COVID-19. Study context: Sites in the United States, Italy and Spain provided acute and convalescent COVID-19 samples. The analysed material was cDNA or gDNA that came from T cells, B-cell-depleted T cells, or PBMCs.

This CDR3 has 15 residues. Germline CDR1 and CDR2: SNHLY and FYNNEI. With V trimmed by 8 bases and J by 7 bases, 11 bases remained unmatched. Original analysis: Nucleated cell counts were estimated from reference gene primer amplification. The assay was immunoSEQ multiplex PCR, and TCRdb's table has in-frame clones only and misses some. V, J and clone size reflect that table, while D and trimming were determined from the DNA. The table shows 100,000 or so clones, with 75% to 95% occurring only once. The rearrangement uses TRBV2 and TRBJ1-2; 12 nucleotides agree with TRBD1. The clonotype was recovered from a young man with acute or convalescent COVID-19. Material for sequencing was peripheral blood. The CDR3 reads CASSPWGQGASGYTF. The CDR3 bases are TGTGCCAGCTCCCCGTGGGGACAGGGGGCCTCTGGCTACACCTTC.